Here is one T cell receptor (beta chain) with its context. In the original analysis: Nucleated cell counts were estimated from reference gene primer amplification. Libraries were prepared by immunoSEQ multiplex PCR; TCRdb keeps only in-frame clonotypes and omits some of them. V and J calls and clone size follow that table, whereas D and trimming were derived from the DNA. The repertoire holds about 200,000 clones, with about 90% as singletons. Trimming took off 3 bases at V and 6 bases at J, with 21 bases between the two ends. Germline CDR1 reads DFQATT; CDR2 reads SNEGSKA (reference sequence). This CDR3 region has 16 residues. This sample was taken from a study of blood T cell repertoires in COVID-19.

Sequencing was done on a sample of PBMCs or T cells enriched from blood (not recorded which). The TCR sequence derives from a woman aged 25 to 39 who had recovered from COVID-19. This sequence joins TRBV20-1 and TRBJ1-5; weak D call: TRBD1 (5 bases). The CDR3 coding sequence is TGCAGTGCTAGTCGCCTGGGGGAAGGGGAGGTTCAGCCCCAGCATTTT. Residues: CSASRLGEGEVQPQHF.